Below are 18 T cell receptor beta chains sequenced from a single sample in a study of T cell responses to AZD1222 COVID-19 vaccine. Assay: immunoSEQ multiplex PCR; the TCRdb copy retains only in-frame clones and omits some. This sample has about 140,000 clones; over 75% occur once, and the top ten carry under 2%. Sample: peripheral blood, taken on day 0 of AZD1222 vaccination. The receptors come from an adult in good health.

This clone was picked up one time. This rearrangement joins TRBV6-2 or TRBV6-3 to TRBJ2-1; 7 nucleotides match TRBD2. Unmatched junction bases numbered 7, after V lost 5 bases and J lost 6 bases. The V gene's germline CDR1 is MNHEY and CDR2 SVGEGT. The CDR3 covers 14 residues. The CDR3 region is CASSQSGGGNEQFF. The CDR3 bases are TGTGCCAGCAGTCAATCGGGAGGTGGCAATGAGCAGTTCTTC.

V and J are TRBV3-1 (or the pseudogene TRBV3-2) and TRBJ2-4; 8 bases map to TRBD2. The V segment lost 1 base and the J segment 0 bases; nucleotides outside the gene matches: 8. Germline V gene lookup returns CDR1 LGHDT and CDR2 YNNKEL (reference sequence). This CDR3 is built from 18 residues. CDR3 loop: CASSQVTRGGIAKNIQYF. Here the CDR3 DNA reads TGTGCCAGCAGCCAAGTAACCCGGGGGGGGATAGCCAAAAACATTCAGTACTTC.

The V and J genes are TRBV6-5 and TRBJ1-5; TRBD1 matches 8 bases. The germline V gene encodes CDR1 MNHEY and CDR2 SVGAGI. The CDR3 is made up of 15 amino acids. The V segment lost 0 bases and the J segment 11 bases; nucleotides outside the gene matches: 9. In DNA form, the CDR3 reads TGTGCCAGCAGTTACTCCCGGGACAGGAGCATCGCCCAGCATTTT. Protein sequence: CASSYSRDRSIAQHF.

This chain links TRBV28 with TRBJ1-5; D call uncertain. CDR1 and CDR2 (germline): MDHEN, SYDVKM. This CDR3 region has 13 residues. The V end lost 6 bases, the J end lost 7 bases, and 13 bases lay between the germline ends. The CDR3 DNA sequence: TGTGCCAGCAGCTCTCGAACTTGGCAGCCCCAGCATTTT. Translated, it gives CASSSRTWQPQHF.

CDR3 coding DNA: TGTGCCAGCAGCTCGCGAAGCTATGGCTACACCTTC. Residues: CASSSRSYGYTF. The chain couples TRBV9 to TRBJ1-2, with unresolved D. The V gene lost 4 bases and the J gene lost 4 bases, with 8 bases spanning the gap. The CDR3 length is 12 residues. Germline V gives CDR1 SGDLS, CDR2 YYNGEE.

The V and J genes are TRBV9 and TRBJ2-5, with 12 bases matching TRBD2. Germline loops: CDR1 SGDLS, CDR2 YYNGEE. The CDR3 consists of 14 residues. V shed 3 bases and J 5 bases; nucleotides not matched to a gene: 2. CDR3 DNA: TGTGCCAGCAGCGCCCTAGCGGGAGGGGAGACCCAGTACTTC. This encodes CASSALAGGETQYF.

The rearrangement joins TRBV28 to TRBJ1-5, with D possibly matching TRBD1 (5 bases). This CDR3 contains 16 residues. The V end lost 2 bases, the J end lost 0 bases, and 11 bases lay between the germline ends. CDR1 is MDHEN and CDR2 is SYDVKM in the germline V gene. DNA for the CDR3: TGTGCCAGCAGTTTAGAGAGGGGCTATAGCAATCAGCCCCAGCATTTT. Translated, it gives CASSLERGYSNQPQHF.

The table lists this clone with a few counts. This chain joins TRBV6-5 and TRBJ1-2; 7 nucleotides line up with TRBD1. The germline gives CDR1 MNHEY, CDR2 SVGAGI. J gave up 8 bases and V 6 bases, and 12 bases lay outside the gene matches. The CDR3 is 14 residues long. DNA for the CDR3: TGTGCCAGCAGGCCCCCGGGGGACAGTCAAGGCTACACCTTC. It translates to CASRPPGDSQGYTF.

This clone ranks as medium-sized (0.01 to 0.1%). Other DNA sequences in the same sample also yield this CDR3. Here the CDR3 reads CASGLRVETQYF. In nucleotides, the CDR3 is TGTGCTAGTGGTTTGAGAGTAGAGACCCAGTACTTC. This sequence joins TRBV12-5 and TRBJ2-5; no definite D call. The CDR3 has 12 residues. Germline loops: CDR1 LGHNT, CDR2 FRNRAP. Trimming pared 2 bases from V and 4 bases from J, leaving 5 bases between.

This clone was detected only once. The CDR3 region is CASSPREMGKLRNQPQHF. CDR3 DNA sequence: TGCGCCAGCAGCCCCCGAGAAATGGGGAAGTTGCGCAATCAGCCCCAGCATTTT. The chain employs TRBV5-1 and TRBJ1-5; no clear D gene. Trimming pared 4 bases from V and 2 bases from J, leaving 22 bases between. The CDR3 extends over 18 amino acids. The V gene's germline CDR1 is SGHRS and CDR2 YFSETQ.

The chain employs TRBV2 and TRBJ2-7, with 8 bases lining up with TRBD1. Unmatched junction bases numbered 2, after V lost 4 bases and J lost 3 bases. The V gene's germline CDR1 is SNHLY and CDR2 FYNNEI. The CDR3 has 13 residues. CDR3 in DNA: TGTGCCAGCAGTGGCAGGGGGCTCTACGAGCAGTACTTC. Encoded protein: CASSGRGLYEQYF.

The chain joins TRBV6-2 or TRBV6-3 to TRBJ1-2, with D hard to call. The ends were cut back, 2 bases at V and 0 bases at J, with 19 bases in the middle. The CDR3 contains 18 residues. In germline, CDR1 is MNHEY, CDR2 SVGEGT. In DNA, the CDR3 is TGTGCCAGCAGTTACCTTTTGTCTGGGTCCCTTGCTAACTATGGCTACACCTTC. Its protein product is CASSYLLSGSLANYGYTF.

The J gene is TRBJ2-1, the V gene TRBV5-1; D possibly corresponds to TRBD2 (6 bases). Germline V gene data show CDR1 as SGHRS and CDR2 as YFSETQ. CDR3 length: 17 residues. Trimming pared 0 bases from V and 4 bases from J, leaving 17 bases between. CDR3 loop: CASSLAGVWNGYNEQFF. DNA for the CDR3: TGCGCCAGCAGCTTGGCGGGGGTGTGGAACGGATACAATGAGCAGTTCTTC.

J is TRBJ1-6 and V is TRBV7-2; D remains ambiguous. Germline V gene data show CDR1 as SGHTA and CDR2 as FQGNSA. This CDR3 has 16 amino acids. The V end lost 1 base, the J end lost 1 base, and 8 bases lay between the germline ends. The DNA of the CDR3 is TGTGCCAGCAGCTTAGGGCTTGGATCCTATAATTCACCCCTCCACTTT. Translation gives CASSLGLGSYNSPLHF.

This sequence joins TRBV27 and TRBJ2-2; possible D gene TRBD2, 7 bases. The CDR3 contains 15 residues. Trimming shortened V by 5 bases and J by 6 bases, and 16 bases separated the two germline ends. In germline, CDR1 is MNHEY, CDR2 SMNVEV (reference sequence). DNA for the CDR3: TGTGCCAGCAGTCTCCGGACAGCGGGGCCCGGGGAGCTGTTTTTT. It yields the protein CASSLRTAGPGELFF.

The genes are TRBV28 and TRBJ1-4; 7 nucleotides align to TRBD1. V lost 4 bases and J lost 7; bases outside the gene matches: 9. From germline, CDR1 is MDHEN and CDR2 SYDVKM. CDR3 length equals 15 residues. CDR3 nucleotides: TGTGCCAGCAGTTCCCGAGGGGGCGGGGGTGAAAAACTGTTTTTT. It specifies CASSSRGGGGEKLFF.

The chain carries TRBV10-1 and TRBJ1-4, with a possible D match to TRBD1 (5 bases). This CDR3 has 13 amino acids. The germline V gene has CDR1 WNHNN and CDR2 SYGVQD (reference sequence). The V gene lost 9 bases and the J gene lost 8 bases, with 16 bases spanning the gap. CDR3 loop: CASSRDLGEKLFF. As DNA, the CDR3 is TGCGCCAGTAGCCGGGACTTGGGAGAAAAACTGTTTTTT.

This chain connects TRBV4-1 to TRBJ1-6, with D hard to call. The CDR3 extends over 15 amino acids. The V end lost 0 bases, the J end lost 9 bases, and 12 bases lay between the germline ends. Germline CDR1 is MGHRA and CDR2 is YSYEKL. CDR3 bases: TGCGCCAGCAGCCAAGAACCCCTCGTGGGTTCACCCCTCCACTTT. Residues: CASSQEPLVGSPLHF.